The following is a T cell receptor beta chain sequence with its context. Authors' processing steps: Reference gene primer amplification in the assay estimated nucleated cell counts. Measured with immunoSEQ multiplex PCR; TCRdb has only the in-frame clones, and not every one. V and J calls plus clone size are reproduced from that table; the DNA served to infer D and trimming. The repertoire has hundreds of thousands of clones, around 90% of them found once; the top ten carry about 10%. Enrolled during active infection, Seattle patients were then followed longitudinally. The data derive from a study of blood T cell repertoires in COVID-19. Germline V gene lookup returns CDR1 SGHRS and CDR2 YFSETQ. The CDR3 totals 13 residues. V shed 2 bases and J shed 9 bases, with 12 bases lying between them.

The TCR was taken from an older woman with COVID-19, enrolled during active disease. V gene TRBV5-1 combines with J gene TRBJ2-4; maybe TRBD2 (6 bases). The specimen sequenced was peripheral blood. CDR3 region: CASSFDTGSIQYF. The DNA of the CDR3 is TGCGCCAGCAGCTTTGACACCGGGAGCATTCAGTACTTC.